A single sample gave rise to the 32 T cell receptor beta chains below, sequenced in a study of CD8 T cells in ankylosing spondylitis (dated by TCRdb to the late 2010s). The method was 5' RACE. Sequencing instrument: Illumina HiSeq 2500. Using fastp trimming at Q25 and MiXCR clonotype assembly, TCRdb reanalyzed the public sequencing data and kept in-frame beta chains. Each entry merges the rows of one CDR3 protein and shows their most common DNA and genes. The sample table holds 250,000 to 350,000 distinct CDR3 sequences, of which roughly 8% were seen once. More than 14% of the sample rests with the top ten. Their antigens are not known. Summary of the overall study and its limitations: Blood from ankylosing spondylitis patients appeared to be characterized by a TCR beta motif composed of roughly 8 highly homologous amino acid variants.

Sequencing was done on a sample of blood, either unsorted or a sorted T cell fraction (not recorded which). These TCRs come from a male donor with ankylosing spondylitis.

This clonotype came up a few times. The rearrangement uses TRBV20-1 and TRBJ1-5; possibly TRBD1 for D (5 bases). This CDR3 spans 17 amino acids. Germline CDR1 reads DFQATT; CDR2 reads SNEGSKA (reference sequence). The V end was cut by 5 bases, the J end by 6 bases, with 26 bases between. The CDR3 sequence: CSASELGARLGIQPQHF. The CDR3 DNA reads as TGCAGTGCTTCCGAGCTAGGGGCGCGTTTGGGGATTCAGCCCCAGCATTTT.

This clonotype was counted at least ten times. This sequence joins TRBV20-1 and TRBJ2-7; D call uncertain. Germline loops: CDR1 DFQATT, CDR2 SNEGSKA (reference sequence). The CDR3 totals 13 residues. V dropped 1 base and J dropped 4 bases, with 11 bases sitting between them. CDR3 loop: CSARVPLEYEQYF. As DNA, the CDR3 is TGCAGTGCTAGAGTCCCGTTAGAGTACGAGCAGTACTTC.

The chain joins TRBV5-1 to TRBJ2-1, with D hard to call. Germline V gene data show CDR1 as SGHRS and CDR2 as YFSETQ. This CDR3 spans 13 amino acids. Trimming cost V 1 base and J 7 bases, with 9 bases left between them. The CDR3 nucleotides are TGCGCCAGCAGCTTGTTGGGCCGGAATGAGCAGTTCTTC. As protein: CASSLLGRNEQFF.

Comments on this clonotype: At one of its ends the junction is not consistent with the germline gene, which may arise from a read error. This chain connects TRBV7-2 to TRBJ2-1, with D perhaps TRBD2 (5 bases). The CDR3 covers 16 residues. Germline V gene lookup returns CDR1 SGHTA and CDR2 FQGNSA. The CDR3 DNA is TGTGCCAGCAGCCTAGCTGGAGGCGGACCCTACAATGAGCAGTTCTTC. Its translation: CASSLAGGGPYNEQFF.

This clonotype was observed a handful of times. V is TRBV29-1 and J is TRBJ2-7, with a weak D call TRBD1 (5 bases). V lost 7 bases, J lost 2 bases, and 18 bases lay in between. Germline CDR1 SQVTM, CDR2 ANQGSEA. The CDR3 has 14 amino acids. The chain's CDR3 is CSAKGRANAYEQYF. The CDR3 DNA reads TGCAGCGCCAAGGGCAGGGCGAACGCCTACGAGCAGTACTTC.

The chain employs TRBV29-1 and TRBJ1-3; D gene unclear. The ends were cut back, 6 bases at V and 4 bases at J, with 13 bases in the middle. The CDR3 extends over 13 amino acids. CDR1 is SQVTM and CDR2 is ANQGSEA in the germline V gene. The CDR3 DNA reads TGCAGCGTCGAAACGAGGTCAGGAAACACCATATATTTT. Its translation is CSVETRSGNTIYF. Supplemented by reference TRBV29-1 and TRBJ1-3, the full variable domain reads SAVISQKPSRDICQRGTSLTIQCQVDSQVTMMFWYRQQPGQSLTLIATANQGSEATYESGFVIDKFPISRPNLTFSTLTVSNMSPEDSSIYLCSVETRSGNTIYFGEGSWLTVV.

The V call is TRBV14, the J call TRBJ2-4, with D tentatively TRBD1 (5 bases). V gave up 1 base and J gave up 0 bases, with 13 bases separating them. Germline V gene sequence: CDR1 SGHDN, CDR2 FVKESK. The CDR3 is 17 amino acids. CDR3 nucleotide sequence: TGTGCCAGCAGCCAAGGCTACAGGAGCTTAGCCAAAAACATTCAGTACTTC. Protein product: CASSQGYRSLAKNIQYF.

This clonotype was detected a few times. The gene calls are TRBV4-3 and TRBJ2-1, with a tentative D call TRBD2 (5 bases). This CDR3 spans 18 amino acids. Germline V CDR1 and CDR2: LGHNA, YSLEER. V shed 4 bases and J shed 4 bases, with 23 bases lying between them. This chain's CDR3 is CASSPRPGGPERYNEQFF. CDR3 DNA sequence: TGCGCCAGCAGCCCTCGCCCCGGCGGGCCAGAGAGATACAATGAGCAGTTCTTC.

This sequence joins TRBV5-1 and TRBJ2-7; no reliable D call. This CDR3 is 14 amino acids long. Germline V lookup: CDR1 SGHRS, CDR2 YFSETQ. V was shortened by 4 bases and J by 0 bases, with 11 bases between the two germline ends. CDR3: CASSDWIASYEQYF. In DNA, the CDR3 is TGCGCCAGCAGCGATTGGATAGCCTCCTACGAGCAGTACTTC.

In this sample, this clonotype turned up a few times. The CDR3 DNA sequence: TGTGCCAGCAGCCGACGACCGGGCGAGCAGTACTTC. It translates to CASSRRPGEQYF. The rearrangement links TRBV7-9 to TRBJ2-7; the D is unclear. CDR1 is SEHNR, CDR2 FQNEAQ, per germline (reference sequence). Trimming left V 5 bases short and J 6 bases short, with 11 bases between. The CDR3 loop spans 12 amino acids.

This clonotype was seen a few times. J is TRBJ2-2 and V is TRBV5-1; D is undetermined. Per the germline V gene, CDR1 is SGHRS and CDR2 is YFSETQ. V gave up 0 bases and J gave up 5 bases, with 11 bases separating them. There are 15 residues in the CDR3. CDR3 residues: CASSLDGTKTGELFF. In DNA form, the CDR3 reads TGCGCCAGCAGCTTGGATGGTACCAAGACCGGGGAGCTGTTTTTT.

The genes are TRBV28 and TRBJ1-6; D gene unclear. The germline V and J ends were trimmed by 7 bases and 3 bases, with 7 bases remaining between them. Germline V CDR1 and CDR2: MDHEN, SYDVKM. The CDR3 is 13 amino acids. DNA of the CDR3: TGTGCCAGCAAGGACGACTATAATTCACCCCTCCACTTT. This encodes CASKDDYNSPLHF.

This clonotype was counted many times. This chain links TRBV9 with TRBJ1-2, with D possibly being TRBD1 (6 bases). The CDR3 is 14 amino acids. Per the germline V gene, CDR1 is SGDLS and CDR2 is YYNGEE. The V gene lost 4 bases and the J gene lost 2 bases, with 12 bases spanning the gap. The CDR3 protein is CASSPSTGNYGYTF. The CDR3 DNA follows: TGTGCCAGCAGCCCAAGCACAGGGAACTATGGCTACACCTTC. The full variable domain, with the rest looked up from reference TRBV9 and TRBJ1-2, is DSGVTQTPKHLITATGQRVTLRCSPRSGDLSVYWYQQSLDQGLQFLIQYYNGEERAKGNILERFSAQQFPDLHSELNLSSLELGDSALYFCASSPSTGNYGYTFGSGTRLTVV.

This clonotype has just a few counts. The V and J genes are TRBV7-3 and TRBJ2-7; D gene ambiguous. The germline CDR1 and CDR2 sequences are SGHTA and FQGTGA. The CDR3 contains 14 residues. V was trimmed by 5 bases and J by 6 bases, leaving 17 bases between them. The CDR3 DNA follows: TGTGCCAGCAGCCCGATTGGGTCCACCTCCGAGCAGTACTTC. Translated, it gives CASSPIGSTSEQYF.

The V call is TRBV20-1, the J call TRBJ1-3; no reliable D call. The CDR3 consists of 13 residues. Per germline, CDR1 DFQATT and CDR2 SNEGSKA (reference sequence). CDR3: CRAPDTSGNTIYF. In DNA, the CDR3 is TGCAGAGCTCCCGATACCTCTGGAAACACCATATATTTT.

The chain employs TRBV7-6 and TRBJ1-2; D gene unclear. CDR1 is SGHVS, CDR2 FNYEAQ, per germline. V was shortened by 2 bases and J by 7 bases, with 14 bases between the two germline ends. The CDR3 has 14 amino acids. This CDR3 is CASSLSPLVGGYTF. In DNA, the CDR3 is TGTGCCAGCAGCTTAAGTCCTCTAGTAGGTGGCTACACCTTC.

The sample holds a few counts of this clonotype. This chain joins TRBV2 and TRBJ2-6; TRBD1 or TRBD2 may be the D gene (5 bases each). CDR3 length: 15 residues. V was clipped by 2 bases and J by 2 bases, with 7 bases between them. Per germline, CDR1 SNHLY and CDR2 FYNNEI. CDR3 DNA sequence: TGTGCCAGCAGTGAAAGGGGACCTGGGGCCAACGTCCTGACTTTC. Encoded protein: CASSERGPGANVLTF.

V is TRBV6-5 and J is TRBJ2-1; 9 bases align to TRBD2. The CDR3 is 13 residues long. V lost 7 bases to trimming and J lost 10 bases; unmatched junction nucleotides: 8. CDR1 is MNHEY, CDR2 SVGAGI, per germline. The DNA of the CDR3 is TGTGCCAGCAAGTTTAGCGGGAGCGGCGAGCAGTTCTTC. Amino acids: CASKFSGSGEQFF.

This clonotype was detected once. A read error is likely, as this CDR3 ends without the conserved phenylalanine or tryptophan. The chain links TRBV28 to TRBJ2-3, with 9 bases lining up with TRBD2. Germline assignment: CDR1 MDHEN and CDR2 SYDVKM. The CDR3 extends over 14 amino acids. V was clipped by 2 bases and J by 4 bases; unmatched bases: 1. The CDR3 DNA reads TGTGCCAGCAGTTTAGCGGGAGGGTCAGATACGCAGTATCTT. Protein sequence: CASSLAGGSDTQYL.

This clonotype was seen repeatedly, ten times or more. The chain uses TRBV6-2 or TRBV6-3 and TRBJ2-1; TRBD2 matches at 12 bases. Germline V gene data show CDR1 as MNHEY and CDR2 as SVGEGT. Germline trimming cut 7 bases from V and 9 bases from J; bases unmatched to any gene: 4. The CDR3 is made up of 13 amino acids. Here the CDR3 reads CASMRTSGIEQFF. The DNA for the CDR3 is TGTGCCAGCATGAGGACTAGCGGGATTGAGCAGTTCTTC.

The V gene is TRBV6-2 or TRBV6-3, the J gene TRBJ1-3; no clear D gene. V dropped 5 bases and J dropped 2 bases, with 4 bases sitting between them. Germline values: CDR1 MNHEY, CDR2 SVGEGT. CDR3 size: 12 residues. DNA of the CDR3: TGTGCCAGCAGTACAACTGGAAACACCATATATTTT. This translates into CASSTTGNTIYF.

This clonotype was seen a few times. The V call is TRBV20-1, the J call TRBJ2-7; tentative D call: TRBD2 (6 bases). Deletions cut 0 bases from V and 0 bases from J, with 12 bases between. This CDR3 spans 15 amino acids. Germline V gene lookup returns CDR1 DFQATT and CDR2 SNEGSKA (reference sequence). The CDR3 coding sequence is TGCAGTGCTAGAGATGGGGACTCGAGCTCCTACGAGCAGTACTTC. Translated: CSARDGDSSSYEQYF.

This clonotype was detected once. V usage is TRBV2 and J usage is TRBJ2-7, with D tentatively TRBD1 or TRBD2 (5 bases each). CDR1 SNHLY and CDR2 FYNNEI come from the germline V gene. The CDR3 totals 13 residues. V gave up 7 bases and J gave up 6 bases, with 16 bases separating them. As DNA, the CDR3 is TGTGCCAGCACACAATTTGGGGGAGCCGAGCAGTACTTC. Its translation is CASTQFGGAEQYF.

The V and J genes are TRBV5-6 and TRBJ2-7; TRBD1 might be the D (6 bases). Germline CDR1 is SGHDT and CDR2 is YYEEEE. The CDR3 is 13 amino acids. V gave up 0 bases and J gave up 4 bases, with 8 bases separating them. The DNA of the CDR3 is TGTGCCAGCAGCTTGGCCACAGGGTACGAGCAGTACTTC. Translation: CASSLATGYEQYF.

The V and J genes are TRBV3-1 and TRBJ2-5, with TRBD2 matching over 11 bases. This CDR3 spans 14 amino acids. The J segment lost 7 bases and the V segment lost 7 bases, leaving 8 bases of the junction unmatched. CDR1 and CDR2 from the germline V gene are LGHDT and YNNKEL (reference sequence). The CDR3 nucleotides read TGTGCCAGCAATCCTAGGCTAGCGGGAGGGACCCAGTACTTC. Its protein product is CASNPRLAGGTQYF.

This clonotype was observed a few times. This chain links TRBV4-3 with TRBJ2-1; D might be TRBD2 (6 bases). V shed 1 base and J shed 5 bases, with 15 bases lying between them. The CDR3 sequence is 16 residues long. Germline V gene lookup returns CDR1 LGHNA and CDR2 YSLEER. In DNA form, the CDR3 reads TGCGCCAGCAGCCAAGTTGGCCCTAGCGAAAACAATGAGCAGTTCTTC. This translates into CASSQVGPSENNEQFF.

The CDR3 loop is CASSFYAGGTYNEQFF. DNA of the CDR3: TGTGCCAGCAGTTTTTATGCGGGAGGAACCTACAATGAGCAGTTCTTC. The chain joins TRBV27 to TRBJ2-1, with 8 bases matching TRBD2. This CDR3 has 16 amino acids. Germline trimming cut 3 bases from V and 2 bases from J; bases unmatched to any gene: 6. CDR1 is MNHEY, CDR2 SMNVEV, per germline (reference sequence).

The chain joins TRBV20-1 to TRBJ2-2; the D is unclear. The V and J ends lost 3 bases and 6 bases respectively, with 11 bases between them. This CDR3 comprises 13 residues. CDR1 and CDR2 (germline): DFQATT, SNEGSKA (reference sequence). DNA of the CDR3: TGCAGTGCTAGTCAATCCCGCGCCGGGGAGCTGTTTTTT. Translation gives CSASQSRAGELFF.

This chain joins TRBV14 and TRBJ2-7, with TRBD1 as a possible D gene (5 bases). The V end was cut by 3 bases, the J end by 1 base, with 16 bases between. The CDR3 sequence is 16 residues long. CDR1 SGHDN and CDR2 FVKESK come from the germline V gene. The CDR3 nucleotides read TGTGCCAGCAGCCAGGCCCCAGGGTATCAGTCCTACGAGCAGTACTTC. Amino acids: CASSQAPGYQSYEQYF. The entire variable domain, with the rest obtained from reference TRBV14 and TRBJ2-7, is as follows: EAGVTQFPSHSVIEKGQTVTLRCDPISGHDNLYWYRRVMGKEIKFLLHFVKESKQDESGMPNNRFLAERTGGTYSTLKVQPAELEDSGVYFCASSQAPGYQSYEQYFGPGTRLTVT.

The sample holds many counts of this clonotype. CDR3 in amino acids: CASSTVRGPGDSPLHF. The CDR3 DNA follows: TGTGCCAGCAGCACCGTCCGGGGGCCTGGGGATTCACCCCTCCACTTT. V usage is TRBV12-3 or TRBV12-4 and J usage is TRBJ1-6; D perhaps matches TRBD1 (6 bases). There are 16 residues in the CDR3. V was clipped by 6 bases and J by 8 bases, with 20 bases between them.

Comments on this clonotype: A read error may be the cause here, since a much bigger clone is one base away. V gene TRBV7-2 combines with J gene TRBJ2-1, with 7 bases lining up with TRBD2. This CDR3 has 15 amino acids. In germline, CDR1 is SGHTA, CDR2 FQGNSA. The CDR3 loop is CASSLSSGGFNERFF. The CDR3 DNA is TGTGCCAGCAGCTTATCTTCGGGGGGTTTCAATGAGCGGTTCTTC.

Ten or more counts support this clonotype. The chain has TRBV5-1 and TRBJ1-6; tentatively, D is TRBD1 (6 bases). V gave up 0 bases and J gave up 7 bases, with 11 bases separating them. The CDR3 extends over 15 amino acids. CDR1 is SGHRS, CDR2 YFSETQ, per germline. CDR3 amino acids: CASSLGQGPNSPLHF. The DNA of the CDR3 is TGCGCCAGCAGCTTGGGCCAGGGGCCAAATTCACCCCTCCACTTT.